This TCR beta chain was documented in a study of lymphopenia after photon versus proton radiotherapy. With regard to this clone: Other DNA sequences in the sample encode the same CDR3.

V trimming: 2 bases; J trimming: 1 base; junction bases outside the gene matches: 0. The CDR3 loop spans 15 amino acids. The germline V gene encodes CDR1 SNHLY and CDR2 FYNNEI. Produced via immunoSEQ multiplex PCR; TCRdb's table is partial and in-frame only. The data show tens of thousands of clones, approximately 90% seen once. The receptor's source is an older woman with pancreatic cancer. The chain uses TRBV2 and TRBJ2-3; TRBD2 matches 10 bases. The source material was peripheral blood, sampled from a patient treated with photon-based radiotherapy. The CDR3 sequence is CASSELAGGTDTQYF. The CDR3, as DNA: TGTGCCAGCAGTGAACTAGCGGGAGGCACAGATACGCAGTATTTT.